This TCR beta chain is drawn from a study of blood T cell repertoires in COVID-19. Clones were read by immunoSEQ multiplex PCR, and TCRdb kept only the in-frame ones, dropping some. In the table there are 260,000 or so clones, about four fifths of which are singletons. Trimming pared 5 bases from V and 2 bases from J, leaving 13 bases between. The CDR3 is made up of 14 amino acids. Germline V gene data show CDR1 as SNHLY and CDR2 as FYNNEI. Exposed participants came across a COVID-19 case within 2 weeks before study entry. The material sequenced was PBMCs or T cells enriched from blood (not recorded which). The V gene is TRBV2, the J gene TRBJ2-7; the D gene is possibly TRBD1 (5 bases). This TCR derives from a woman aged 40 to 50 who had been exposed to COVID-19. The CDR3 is CASSPLQGTYEQYF. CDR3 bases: TGTGCCAGCAGTCCCCTTCAGGGCACCTACGAGCAGTACTTC. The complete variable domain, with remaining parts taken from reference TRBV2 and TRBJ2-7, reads EPEVTQTPSHQVTQMGQEVILRCVPISNHLYFYWYRQILGQKVEFLVSFYNNEISEKSEIFDDQFSVERPDGSNFTLKIRSTKLEDSAMYFCASSPLQGTYEQYFGPGTRLTVT.